This T cell receptor (beta chain) was recovered during a study of T cells in Graves' hyperthyroidism and ophthalmopathy. Study-wide results and caveats: The model identified upcoming ophthalmopathy a median about 7.1 months ahead of onset. From stable hyperthyroidism, ophthalmopathy was set apart by a 13 V-J model.

This clonotype was seen repeatedly, ten times or more. What it recognizes is unknown. Newly diagnosed hyperthyroidism patients aged 18 to 65 years had disease lasting under 2 months. Clinical symptoms, serum thyroxine, TRAb, thyroid ultrasound and orbital computed tomography informed diagnoses. V lost 5 bases and J 3 bases, leaving 16 bases between the germline ends. The germline V gene encodes CDR1 MDHEN and CDR2 SYDVKM. The CDR3 has 15 residues. TCR beta CDR3 regions were amplified from RNA transcripts. During a first-round RT-PCR of the TCR CDR3, the HTBI primer set was used. TCRdb ran MiXCR on the multiplex PCR reads and lists one entry per CDR3 protein. The sample comprises around 380,000 distinct CDR3 sequences, about 14% of which are singletons, and roughly 20% rests with the top ten.

This chain connects TRBV28 to TRBJ1-2, with no clear D. The source material was blood. The TCR was taken from a man aged 25 to 45 with Graves' hyperthyroidism that later progressed to Graves' ophthalmopathy. Here the CDR3 reads CASSGEISTYYGYTF. As DNA, the CDR3 is TGTGCCAGCAGTGGGGAGATCTCGACCTACTATGGCTACACCTTC.